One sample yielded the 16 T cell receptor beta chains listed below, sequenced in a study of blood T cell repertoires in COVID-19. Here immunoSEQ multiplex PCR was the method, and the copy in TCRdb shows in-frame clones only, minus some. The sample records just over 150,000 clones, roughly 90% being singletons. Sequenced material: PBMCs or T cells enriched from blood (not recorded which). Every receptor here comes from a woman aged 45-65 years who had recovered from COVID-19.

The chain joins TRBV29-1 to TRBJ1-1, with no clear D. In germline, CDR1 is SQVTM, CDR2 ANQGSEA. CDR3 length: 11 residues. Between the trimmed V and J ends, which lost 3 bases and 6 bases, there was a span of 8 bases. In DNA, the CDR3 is TGCAGCGTTGAGGGGAGAGCTGAAGCTTTCTTT. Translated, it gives CSVEGRAEAFF.

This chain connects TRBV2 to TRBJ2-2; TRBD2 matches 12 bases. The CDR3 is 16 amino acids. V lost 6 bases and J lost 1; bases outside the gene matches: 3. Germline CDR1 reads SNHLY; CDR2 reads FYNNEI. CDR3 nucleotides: TGTGCCAGCAGCCCGGGACTAGCGGGGAACACCGGGGAGCTGTTTTTT. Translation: CASSPGLAGNTGELFF.

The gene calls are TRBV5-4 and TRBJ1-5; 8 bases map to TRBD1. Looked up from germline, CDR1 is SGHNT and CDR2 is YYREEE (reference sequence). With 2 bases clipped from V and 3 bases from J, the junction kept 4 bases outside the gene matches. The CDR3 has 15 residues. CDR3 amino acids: CASSFGGQVNQPQHF. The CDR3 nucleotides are TGTGCCAGCAGCTTCGGGGGACAGGTCAATCAGCCCCAGCATTTT. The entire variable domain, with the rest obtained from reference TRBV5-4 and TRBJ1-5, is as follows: ETGVTQSPTHLIKTRGQQVTLRCSSQSGHNTVSWYQQALGQGPQFIFQYYREEENGRGNFPPRFSGLQFPNYSSELNVNALELDDSALYLCASSFGGQVNQPQHFGDGTRLSIL.

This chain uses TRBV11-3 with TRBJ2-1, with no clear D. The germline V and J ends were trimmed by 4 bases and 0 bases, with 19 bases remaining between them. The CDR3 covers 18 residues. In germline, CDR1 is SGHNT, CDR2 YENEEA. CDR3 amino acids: CASSSTLGSSNSYNEQFF. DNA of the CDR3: TGTGCCAGCAGCTCGACCCTCGGGTCCTCAAACTCCTACAATGAGCAGTTCTTC.

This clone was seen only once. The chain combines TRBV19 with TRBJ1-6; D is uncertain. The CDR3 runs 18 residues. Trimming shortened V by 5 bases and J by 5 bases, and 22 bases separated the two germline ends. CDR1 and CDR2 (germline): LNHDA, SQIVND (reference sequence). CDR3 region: CASSLGRQAAINNSPLHF. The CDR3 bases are TGTGCCAGTAGTTTGGGCAGGCAAGCCGCGATTAATAATTCACCCCTCCACTTT.

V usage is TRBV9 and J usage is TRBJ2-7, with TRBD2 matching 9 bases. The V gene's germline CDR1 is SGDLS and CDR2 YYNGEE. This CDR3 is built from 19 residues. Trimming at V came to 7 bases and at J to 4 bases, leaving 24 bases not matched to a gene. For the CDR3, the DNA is TGTGCCAGCCGCGGGGCGGGGGCAGCGGGGGGACCCTTTGCGTACGAGCAGTACTTC. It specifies CASRGAGAAGGPFAYEQYF. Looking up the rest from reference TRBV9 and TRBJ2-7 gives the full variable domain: DSGVTQTPKHLITATGQRVTLRCSPRSGDLSVYWYQQSLDQGLQFLIQYYNGEERAKGNILERFSAQQFPDLHSELNLSSLELGDSALYFCASRGAGAAGGPFAYEQYFGPGTRLTVT.

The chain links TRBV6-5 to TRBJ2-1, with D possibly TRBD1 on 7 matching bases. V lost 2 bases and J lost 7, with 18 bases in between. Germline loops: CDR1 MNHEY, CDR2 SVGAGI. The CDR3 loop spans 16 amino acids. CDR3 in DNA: TGTGCCAGCAGTTACCTAGGAGGGGGCCGTGGTAATGAGCAGTTCTTC. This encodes CASSYLGGGRGNEQFF.

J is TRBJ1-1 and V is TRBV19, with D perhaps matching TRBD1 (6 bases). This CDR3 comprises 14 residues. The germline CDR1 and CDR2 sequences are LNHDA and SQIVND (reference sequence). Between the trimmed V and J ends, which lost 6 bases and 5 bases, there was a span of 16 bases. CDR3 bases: TGTGCCAGTAGCACCGGCAGGGGAGGGACTGAAGCTTTCTTT. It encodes CASSTGRGGTEAFF.

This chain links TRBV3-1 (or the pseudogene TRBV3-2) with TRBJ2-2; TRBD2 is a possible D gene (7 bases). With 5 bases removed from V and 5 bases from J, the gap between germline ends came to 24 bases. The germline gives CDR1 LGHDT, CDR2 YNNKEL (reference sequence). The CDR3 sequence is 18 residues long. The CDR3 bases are TGTGCCAGCAGCTCCTCCCCAGGTTCAAGGGGGGGGACCGGGGAGCTGTTTTTT. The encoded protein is CASSSSPGSRGGTGELFF.

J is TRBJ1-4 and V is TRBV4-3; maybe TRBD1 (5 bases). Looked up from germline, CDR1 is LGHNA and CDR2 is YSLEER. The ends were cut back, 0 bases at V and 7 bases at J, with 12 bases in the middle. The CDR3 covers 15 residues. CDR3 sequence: CASSQDAGEGEKLFF. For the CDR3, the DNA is TGCGCCAGCAGCCAAGATGCGGGGGAGGGTGAAAAACTGTTTTTT.

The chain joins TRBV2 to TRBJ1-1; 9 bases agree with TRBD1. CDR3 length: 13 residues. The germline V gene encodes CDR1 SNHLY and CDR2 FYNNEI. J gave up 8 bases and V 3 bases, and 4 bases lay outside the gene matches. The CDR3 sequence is CASSDHGTGEAFF. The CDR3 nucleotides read TGTGCCAGCAGTGATCACGGGACAGGGGAAGCTTTCTTT.

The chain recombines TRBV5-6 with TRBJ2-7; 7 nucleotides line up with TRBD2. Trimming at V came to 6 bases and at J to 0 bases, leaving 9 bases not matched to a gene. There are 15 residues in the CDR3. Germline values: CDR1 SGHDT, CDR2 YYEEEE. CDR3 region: CASTRLGGSSYEQYF. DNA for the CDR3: TGTGCCAGCACCAGATTGGGAGGGAGCTCCTACGAGCAGTACTTC.

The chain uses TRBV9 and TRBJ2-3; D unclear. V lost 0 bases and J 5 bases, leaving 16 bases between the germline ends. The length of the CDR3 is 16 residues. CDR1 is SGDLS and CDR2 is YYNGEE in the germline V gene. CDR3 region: CASSVATLPTQDTQYF. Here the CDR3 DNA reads TGTGCCAGCAGCGTAGCTACCCTTCCAACGCAAGATACGCAGTATTTT.

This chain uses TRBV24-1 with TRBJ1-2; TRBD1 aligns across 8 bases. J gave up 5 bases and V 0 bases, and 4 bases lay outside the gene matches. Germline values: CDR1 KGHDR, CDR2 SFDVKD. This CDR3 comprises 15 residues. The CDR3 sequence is CATSDLDRGWYGYTF. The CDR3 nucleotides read TGTGCCACCAGTGATTTGGACAGGGGCTGGTATGGCTACACCTTC.

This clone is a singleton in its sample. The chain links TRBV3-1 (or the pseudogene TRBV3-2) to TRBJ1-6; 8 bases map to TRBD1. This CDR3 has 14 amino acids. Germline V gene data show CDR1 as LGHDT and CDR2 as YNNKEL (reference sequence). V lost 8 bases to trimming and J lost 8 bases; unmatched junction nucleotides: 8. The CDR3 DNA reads TGTGCCAGCGTCTCTACAGGGGGGGATTCACCCCTCCACTTT. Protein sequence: CASVSTGGDSPLHF.

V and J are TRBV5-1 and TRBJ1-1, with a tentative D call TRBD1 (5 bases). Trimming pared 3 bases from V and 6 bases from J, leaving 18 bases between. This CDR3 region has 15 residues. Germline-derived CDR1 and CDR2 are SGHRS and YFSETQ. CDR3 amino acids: CASSWGSQGGAEAFF. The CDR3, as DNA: TGCGCCAGCAGCTGGGGCTCTCAGGGAGGAGCTGAAGCTTTCTTT.